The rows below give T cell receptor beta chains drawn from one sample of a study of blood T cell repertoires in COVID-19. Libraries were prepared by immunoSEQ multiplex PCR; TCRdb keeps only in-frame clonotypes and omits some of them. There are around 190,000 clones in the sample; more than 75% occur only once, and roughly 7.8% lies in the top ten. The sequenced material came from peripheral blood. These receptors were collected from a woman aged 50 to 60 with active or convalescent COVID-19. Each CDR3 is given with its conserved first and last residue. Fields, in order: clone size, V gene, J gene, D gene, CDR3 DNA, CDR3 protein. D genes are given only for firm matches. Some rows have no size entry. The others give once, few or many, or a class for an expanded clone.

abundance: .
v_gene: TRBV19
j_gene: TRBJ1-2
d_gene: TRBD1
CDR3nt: TGTGCCAGTTCGCGGATTATACAGGGGGCGGTTGGCTACACCTTC
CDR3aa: CASSRIIQGAVGYTF

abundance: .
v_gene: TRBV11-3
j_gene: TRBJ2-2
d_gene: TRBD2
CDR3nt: TGTGCCAGCAGCTTCGGGAGGGGCACCGGGGAGCTGTTTTTT
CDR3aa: CASSFGRGTGELFF

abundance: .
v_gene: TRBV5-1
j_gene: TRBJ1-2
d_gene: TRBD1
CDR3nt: TGCGCCAGCACCCGGACAGGAGCACCCCATGGCTACACCTTC
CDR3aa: CASTRTGAPHGYTF

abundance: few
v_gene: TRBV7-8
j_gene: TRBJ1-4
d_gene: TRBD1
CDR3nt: TGTGCCAGCAGCTTATTACCGGGACAGGGTGCGGAAAAACTGTTTTTT
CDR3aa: CASSLLPGQGAEKLFF

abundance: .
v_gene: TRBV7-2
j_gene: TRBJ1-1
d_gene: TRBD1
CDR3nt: TGTGCCAGCAGAAGGGACAGGGGGAGCGTGAACACTGAAGCTTTCTTT
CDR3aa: CASRRDRGSVNTEAFF

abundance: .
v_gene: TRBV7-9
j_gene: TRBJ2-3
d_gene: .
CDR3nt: TGTGCCAGCAGCTTTATGACAGACACAGATACGCAGTATTTT
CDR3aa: CASSFMTDTDTQYF

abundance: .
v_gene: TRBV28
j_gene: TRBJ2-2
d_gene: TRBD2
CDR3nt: TGTGCCACGGCCCAGCGGGAGTTCCCCGGGGAGCTGTTTTTT
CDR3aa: CATAQREFPGELFF

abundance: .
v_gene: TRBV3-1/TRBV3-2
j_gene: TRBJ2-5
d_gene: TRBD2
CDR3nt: TGTGCCAGCAGCCCACGAGCGGGGGGGCCCCAAGAGACCCAGTACTTC
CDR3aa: CASSPRAGGPQETQYF

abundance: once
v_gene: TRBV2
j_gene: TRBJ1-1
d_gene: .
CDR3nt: TGTGCCAGCAGTTTTAAAATGAACACTGAAGCTTTCTTT
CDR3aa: CASSFKMNTEAFF

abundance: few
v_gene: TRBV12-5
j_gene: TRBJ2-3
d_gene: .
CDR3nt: TGTGCTAGTGCCGGTGGGGGGACAGTCACAGATACGCAGTATTTT
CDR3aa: CASAGGGTVTDTQYF

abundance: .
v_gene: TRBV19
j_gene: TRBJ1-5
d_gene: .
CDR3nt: TGTGCCAGTAGTATTTCTTCCAGGTCAAGCAATCAGCCCCAGCATTTT
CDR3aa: CASSISSRSSNQPQHF

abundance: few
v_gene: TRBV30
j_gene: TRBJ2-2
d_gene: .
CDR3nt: TGTGCCTGGAGTCTGGGCAGGGGTGGGGAGCTGTTTTTT
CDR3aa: CAWSLGRGGELFF

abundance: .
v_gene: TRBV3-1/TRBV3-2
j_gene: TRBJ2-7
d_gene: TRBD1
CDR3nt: TGTGCCAGCAGCCAAGGCAGGACAGGCTACGAGCAGTACTTC
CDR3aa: CASSQGRTGYEQYF

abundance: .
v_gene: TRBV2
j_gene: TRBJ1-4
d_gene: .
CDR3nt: TGTGCCAGCAGTGAAAGCGGGGGTGTATACGAAAAACTGTTTTTT
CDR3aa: CASSESGGVYEKLFF

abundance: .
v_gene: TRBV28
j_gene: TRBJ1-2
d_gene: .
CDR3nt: TGTGCCAGCAGAAGTGTATCGGCAGGGGCCACAAACTATGGCTACACCTTC
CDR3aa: CASRSVSAGATNYGYTF

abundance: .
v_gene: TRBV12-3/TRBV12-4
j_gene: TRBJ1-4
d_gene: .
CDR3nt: TGTGCCAGCAGTTTCACCGGGGGGGAAAGAAGGTTTTTT
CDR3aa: CASSFTGGERRFF

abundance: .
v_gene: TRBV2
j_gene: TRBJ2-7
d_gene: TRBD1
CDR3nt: TGTGCCAGCAATCAAGACAGGGGCCCCTACGAGCAGTACTTC
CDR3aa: CASNQDRGPYEQYF

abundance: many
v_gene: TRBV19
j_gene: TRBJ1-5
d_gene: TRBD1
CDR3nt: TGTGCCAGTAGTTTGGGGACAGCCACCTTTAATCAGCCCCAGCATTTT
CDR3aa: CASSLGTATFNQPQHF

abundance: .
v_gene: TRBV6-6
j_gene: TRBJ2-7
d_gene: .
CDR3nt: TGTGCCAGCAGAACTATTTACGAGCAGTACTTC
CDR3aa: CASRTIYEQYF

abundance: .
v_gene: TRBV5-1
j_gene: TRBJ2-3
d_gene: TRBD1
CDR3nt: TGCGCCAGCAGCTGGGACAGAAGCACAGATACGCAGTATTTT
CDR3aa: CASSWDRSTDTQYF

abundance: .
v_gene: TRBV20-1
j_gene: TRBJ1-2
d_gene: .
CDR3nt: TGCAGTGCTACGCCGACAGATGGCTACACCTTC
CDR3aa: CSATPTDGYTF

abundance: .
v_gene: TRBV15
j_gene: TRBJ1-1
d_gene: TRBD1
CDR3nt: TGTGCCACCAGCAGAGATAGGTCCAGGGGGCTTTTCTTT
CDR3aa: CATSRDRSRGLFF

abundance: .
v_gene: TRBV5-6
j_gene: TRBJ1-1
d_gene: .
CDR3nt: TGTGCCAGCAGCTTGGCAGGGAAGCCTGAAGCTTTCTTT
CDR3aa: CASSLAGKPEAFF

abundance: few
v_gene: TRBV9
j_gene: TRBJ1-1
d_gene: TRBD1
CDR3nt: TGTGCCAGCAGCCCCGGGACAGTCGCTGAAGCTTTCTTT
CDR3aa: CASSPGTVAEAFF

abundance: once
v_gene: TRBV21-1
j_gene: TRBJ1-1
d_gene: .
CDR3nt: TGTGCCAGCAGCCCCGGACGGAGGCGTTGGAACACTGAAGCTTTCTTT
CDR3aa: CASSPGRRRWNTEAFF

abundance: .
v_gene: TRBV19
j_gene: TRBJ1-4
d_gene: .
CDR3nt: TGTGCCAGTAGAAACTCCAGGGAAAAACTGTTTTTT
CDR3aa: CASRNSREKLFF

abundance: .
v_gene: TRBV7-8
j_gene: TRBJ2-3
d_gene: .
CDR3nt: TGTGCCAGCAGCGCAGGGGGGTCTAGGGATACGCAGTATTTT
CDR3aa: CASSAGGSRDTQYF

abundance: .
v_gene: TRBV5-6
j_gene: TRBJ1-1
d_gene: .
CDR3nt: TGTGCCAGCAGCTCGGAGGGGTTTAGCACTGAAGCTTTCTTT
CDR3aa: CASSSEGFSTEAFF

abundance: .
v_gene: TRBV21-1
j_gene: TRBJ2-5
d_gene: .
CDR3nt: TGTGCCAGCAGCCGGGGAGGGAGCCAGTACTTC
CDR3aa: CASSRGGSQYF

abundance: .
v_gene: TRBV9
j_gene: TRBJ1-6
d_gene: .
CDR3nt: TGTGCCAGCAGCATCGAGTGGAATTCACCCCTCCACTTT
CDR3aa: CASSIEWNSPLHF

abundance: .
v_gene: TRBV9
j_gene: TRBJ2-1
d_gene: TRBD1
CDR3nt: TGTGCCAGCAGCGTAGTGGACAGGGGGCCGCGTGAGCAGTTCTTC
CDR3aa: CASSVVDRGPREQFF

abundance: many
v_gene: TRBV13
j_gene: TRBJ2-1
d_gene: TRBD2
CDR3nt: TGTGCCAGCAGCTCCCCCGGGGGGGGAAATGAGCAGTTCTTC
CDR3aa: CASSSPGGGNEQFF

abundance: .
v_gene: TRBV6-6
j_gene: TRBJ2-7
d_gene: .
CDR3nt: TGTGCCAGCAGCACTAGACCCCCCCCTGGCTCCTACGAGCAGTACTTC
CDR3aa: CASSTRPPPGSYEQYF

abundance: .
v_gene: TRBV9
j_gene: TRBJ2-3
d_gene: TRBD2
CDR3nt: TGTGCCAGCAGCGTGGGTAGCGGGGGCCTTCGCACAGATACGCAGTATTTT
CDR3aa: CASSVGSGGLRTDTQYF

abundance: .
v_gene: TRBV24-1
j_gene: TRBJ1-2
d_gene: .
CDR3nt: TGTGCCACCAGTGGAACGACAGAGATGTATGGCTACACCTTC
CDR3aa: CATSGTTEMYGYTF

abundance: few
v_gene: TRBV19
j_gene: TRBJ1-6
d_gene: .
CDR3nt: TGTGCCAGTAGTACGCGGGGGGCCAGTTCACCCCTCCACTTT
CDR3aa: CASSTRGASSPLHF

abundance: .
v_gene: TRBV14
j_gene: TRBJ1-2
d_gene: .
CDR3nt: TGTGCCAGCAGCCAAGTCGGTCCATATGGCTACACCTTC
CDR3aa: CASSQVGPYGYTF

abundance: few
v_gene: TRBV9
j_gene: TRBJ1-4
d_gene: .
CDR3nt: TGTGCCAGCAGCGCCGGGACACTTGAAAAACTGTTTTTT
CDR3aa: CASSAGTLEKLFF

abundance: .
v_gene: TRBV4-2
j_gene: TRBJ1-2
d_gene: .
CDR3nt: TGTGCCAGCAGCCAAGACACAGGCCTGAAAGGCTACACCTTC
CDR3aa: CASSQDTGLKGYTF

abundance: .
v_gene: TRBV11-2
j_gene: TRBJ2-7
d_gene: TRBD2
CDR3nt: TGTGCCAGCAGCTCCTTAGCGGGAGGAGGCGAGCAGTACTTC
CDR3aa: CASSSLAGGGEQYF

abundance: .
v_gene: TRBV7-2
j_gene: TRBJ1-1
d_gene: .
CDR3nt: TGTGCCAGCCGGCGGGATGGAGAAGCTTTCTTT
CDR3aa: CASRRDGEAFF

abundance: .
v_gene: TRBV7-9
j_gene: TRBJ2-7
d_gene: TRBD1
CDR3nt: TGTGCCAGCAGCTTGAAAGGACAGGGTTCCTACGAGCAGTACTTC
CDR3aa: CASSLKGQGSYEQYF

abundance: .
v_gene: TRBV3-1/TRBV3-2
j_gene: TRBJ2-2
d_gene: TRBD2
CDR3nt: TGTGCCAGCAGCCATCCTAATCTAGCGGGAGGGGGCACCGGGGAGCTGTTTTTT
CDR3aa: CASSHPNLAGGGTGELFF

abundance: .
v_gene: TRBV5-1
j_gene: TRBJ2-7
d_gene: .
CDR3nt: TGCGCCAGCAGCTTGGGCCTAGCGTCTCCCTACGAGCAGTACTTC
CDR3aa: CASSLGLASPYEQYF

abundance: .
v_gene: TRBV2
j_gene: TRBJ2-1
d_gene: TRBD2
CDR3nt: TGTGCCAGCAGGACTAGCGGGACCAATGAGCAGTTCTTC
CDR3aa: CASRTSGTNEQFF

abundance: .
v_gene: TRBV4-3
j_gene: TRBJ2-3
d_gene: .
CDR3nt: TGCGCCAGCAGCCACGTCACAGGCCCAGGAAGTAAGAGCGGGGATACGCAGTATTTT
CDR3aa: CASSHVTGPGSKSGDTQYF

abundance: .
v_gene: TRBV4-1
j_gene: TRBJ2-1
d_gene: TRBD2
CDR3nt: TGCGCCAGCAGCCATGAGGGAGGGCTCTACAATGAGCAGTTCTTC
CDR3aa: CASSHEGGLYNEQFF

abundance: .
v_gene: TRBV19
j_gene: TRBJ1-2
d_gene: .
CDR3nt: TGTGCCAGTAGTATAGAGGCGAACAGCTATGGCTACACCTTC
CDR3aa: CASSIEANSYGYTF

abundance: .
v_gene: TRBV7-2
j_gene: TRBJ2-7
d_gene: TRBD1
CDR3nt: TGTGCCAGCAGCTTAGGTGGGACAGGGTGGTACTTC
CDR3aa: CASSLGGTGWYF

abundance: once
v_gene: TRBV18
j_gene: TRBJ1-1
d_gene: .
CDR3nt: TGTGCCAGCTCGCTTCGGCCAGTGAGGACTGAAGCTTTCTTT
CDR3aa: CASSLRPVRTEAFF

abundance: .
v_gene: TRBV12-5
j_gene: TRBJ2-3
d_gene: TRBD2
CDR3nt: TGTGCTAGTGGTCCCGGGACTAGCTGGCGGGATACGCAGTATTTT
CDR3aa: CASGPGTSWRDTQYF

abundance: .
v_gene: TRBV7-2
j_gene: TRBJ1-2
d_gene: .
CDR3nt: TGTGCCAGCAGCTTAGGGGCGGGGGCGAGTGGCTACACCTTC
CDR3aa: CASSLGAGASGYTF

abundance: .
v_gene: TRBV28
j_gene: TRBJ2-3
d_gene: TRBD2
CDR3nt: TGTGCCAGCAGTTCAGGACTAGCGGTGGACCTTAGCACAGATACGCAGTATTTT
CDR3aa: CASSSGLAVDLSTDTQYF

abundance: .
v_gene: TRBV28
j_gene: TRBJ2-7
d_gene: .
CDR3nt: TGTGCCAGCAGTTTCCCCTCGGGACTTTCCTACGAGCAGTACTTC
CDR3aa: CASSFPSGLSYEQYF

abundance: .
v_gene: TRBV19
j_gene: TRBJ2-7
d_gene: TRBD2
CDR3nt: TGTGCCAGTAGTATCTCCGGGACTAGTGTCTACGAGCAGTACTTC
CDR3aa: CASSISGTSVYEQYF

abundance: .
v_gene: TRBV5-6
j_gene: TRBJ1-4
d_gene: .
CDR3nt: TGTGCCAGCAGCTTAGGGGCCGTGCAGGGGAGTAGGGAAAAACTGTTTTTT
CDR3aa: CASSLGAVQGSREKLFF

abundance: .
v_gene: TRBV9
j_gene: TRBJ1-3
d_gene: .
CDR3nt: TGTGCCAGCAGCGTAGTGGAGTCCTGGGACACCATATATTTT
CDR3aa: CASSVVESWDTIYF

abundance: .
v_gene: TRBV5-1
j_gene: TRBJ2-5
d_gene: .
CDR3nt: TGCGCCAGCAGCTTATTCGGCTCCAGGGAGACCCAGTACTTC
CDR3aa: CASSLFGSRETQYF

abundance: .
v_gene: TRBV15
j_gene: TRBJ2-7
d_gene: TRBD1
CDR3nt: TGTGCCACCAGCAGAGACCGACAGGGGGTGGAGGAGCAGTACTTC
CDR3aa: CATSRDRQGVEEQYF

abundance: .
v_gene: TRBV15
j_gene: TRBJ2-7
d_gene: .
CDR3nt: .
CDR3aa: CATSRDWGGGTGNGKYF